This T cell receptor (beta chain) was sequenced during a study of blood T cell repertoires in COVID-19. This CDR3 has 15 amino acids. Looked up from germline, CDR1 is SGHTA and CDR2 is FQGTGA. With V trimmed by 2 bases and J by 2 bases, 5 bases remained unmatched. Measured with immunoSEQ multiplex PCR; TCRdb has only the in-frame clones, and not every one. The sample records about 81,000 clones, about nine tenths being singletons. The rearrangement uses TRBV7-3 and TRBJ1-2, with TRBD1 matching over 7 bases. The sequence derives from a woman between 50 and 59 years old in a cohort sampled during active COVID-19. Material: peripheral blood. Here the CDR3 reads CASSLYPGGNYGYTF. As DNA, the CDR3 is TGTGCCAGCAGCTTATATCCAGGGGGGAACTATGGCTACACCTTC.